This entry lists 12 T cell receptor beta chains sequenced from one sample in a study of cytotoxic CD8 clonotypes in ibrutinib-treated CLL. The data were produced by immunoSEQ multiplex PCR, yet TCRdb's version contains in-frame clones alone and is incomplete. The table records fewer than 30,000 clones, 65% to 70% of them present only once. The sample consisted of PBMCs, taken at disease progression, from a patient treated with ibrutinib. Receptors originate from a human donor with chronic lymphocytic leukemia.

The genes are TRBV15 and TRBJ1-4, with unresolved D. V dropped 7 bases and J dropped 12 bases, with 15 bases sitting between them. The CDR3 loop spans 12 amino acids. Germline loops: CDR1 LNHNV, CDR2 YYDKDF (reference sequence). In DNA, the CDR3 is TGTGCCACCAACAGTGGGTTAGGTGAACTGTTTTTT. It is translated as CATNSGLGELFF.

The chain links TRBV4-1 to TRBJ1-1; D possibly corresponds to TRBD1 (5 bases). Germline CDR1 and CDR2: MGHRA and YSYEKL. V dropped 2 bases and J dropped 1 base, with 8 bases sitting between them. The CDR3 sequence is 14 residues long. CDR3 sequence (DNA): TGCGCCAGCAGCCAATTAGGACAGAACACTGAAGCTTTCTTT. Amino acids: CASSQLGQNTEAFF.

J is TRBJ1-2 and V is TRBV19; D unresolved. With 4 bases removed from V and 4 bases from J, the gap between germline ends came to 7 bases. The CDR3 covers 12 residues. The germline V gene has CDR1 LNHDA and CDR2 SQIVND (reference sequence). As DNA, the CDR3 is TGTGCCAGTAGTACAAGAACCTATGGCTACACCTTC. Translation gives CASSTRTYGYTF.

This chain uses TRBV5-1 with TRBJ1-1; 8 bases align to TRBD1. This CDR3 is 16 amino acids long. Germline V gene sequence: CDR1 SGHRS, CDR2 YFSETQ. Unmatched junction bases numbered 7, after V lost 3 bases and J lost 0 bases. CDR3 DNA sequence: TGCGCCAGCAGCTACCGGGACAGGAACATGAACACTGAAGCTTTCTTT. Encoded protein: CASSYRDRNMNTEAFF.

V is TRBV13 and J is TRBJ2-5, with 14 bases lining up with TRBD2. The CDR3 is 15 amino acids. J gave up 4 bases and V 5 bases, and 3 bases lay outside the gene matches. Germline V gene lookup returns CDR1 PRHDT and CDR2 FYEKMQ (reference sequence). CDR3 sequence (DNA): TGTGCCAGCAGCCGTGGACTAGCGGGGGGAGAGACCCAGTACTTC. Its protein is CASSRGLAGGETQYF. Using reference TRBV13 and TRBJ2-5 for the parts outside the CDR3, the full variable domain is AAGVIQSPRHLIKEKRETATLKCYPIPRHDTVYWYQQGPGQDPQFLISFYEKMQSDKGSIPDRFSAQQFSDYHSELNMSSLELGDSALYFCASSRGLAGGETQYFGPGTRLLVL.

CDR3 region: CASSQEGPGSQPQHF. The CDR3 bases are TGTGCCAGCAGCCAAGAGGGCCCGGGAAGCCAGCCCCAGCATTTT. The chain recombines TRBV4-2 with TRBJ1-5; D unresolved. In germline, CDR1 is LGHNA, CDR2 YNFKEQ. V gave up 0 bases and J gave up 7 bases, with 13 bases separating them. The CDR3 is 15 residues long.

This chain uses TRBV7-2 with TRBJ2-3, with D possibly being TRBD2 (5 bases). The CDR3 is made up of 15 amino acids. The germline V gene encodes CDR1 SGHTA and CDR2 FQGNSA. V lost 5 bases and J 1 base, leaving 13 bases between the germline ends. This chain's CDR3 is CASSPGGPRTDTQYF. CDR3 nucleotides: TGTGCCAGCAGCCCTGGAGGCCCCCGCACAGATACGCAGTATTTT.

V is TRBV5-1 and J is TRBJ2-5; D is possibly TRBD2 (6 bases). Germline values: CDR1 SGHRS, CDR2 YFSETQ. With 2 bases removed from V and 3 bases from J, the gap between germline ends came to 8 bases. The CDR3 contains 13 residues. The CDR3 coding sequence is TGCGCCAGCAGCTTTGCGGGGAAAGAGACCCAGTACTTC. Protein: CASSFAGKETQYF.

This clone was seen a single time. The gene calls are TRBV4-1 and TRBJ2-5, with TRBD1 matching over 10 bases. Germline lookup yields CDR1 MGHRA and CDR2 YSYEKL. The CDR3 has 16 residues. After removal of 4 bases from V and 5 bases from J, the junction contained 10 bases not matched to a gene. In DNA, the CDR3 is TGCGCCAGCAGCCTATCGGCGACAGGGGGCTCTGAGACCCAGTACTTC. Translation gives CASSLSATGGSETQYF.

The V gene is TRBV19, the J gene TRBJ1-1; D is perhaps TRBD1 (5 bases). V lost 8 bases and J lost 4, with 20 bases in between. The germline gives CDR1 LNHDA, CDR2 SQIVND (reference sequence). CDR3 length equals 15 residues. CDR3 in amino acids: CASLGGGLSATEAFF. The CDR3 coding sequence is TGTGCCAGTCTCGGGGGTGGACTCTCGGCCACTGAAGCTTTCTTT. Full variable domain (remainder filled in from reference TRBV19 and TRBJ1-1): DGGITQSPKYLFRKEGQNVTLSCEQNLNHDAMYWYRQDPGQGLRLIYYSQIVNDFQKGDIAEGYSVSREKKESFPLTVTSAQKNPTAFYLCASLGGGLSATEAFFGQGTRLTVV.

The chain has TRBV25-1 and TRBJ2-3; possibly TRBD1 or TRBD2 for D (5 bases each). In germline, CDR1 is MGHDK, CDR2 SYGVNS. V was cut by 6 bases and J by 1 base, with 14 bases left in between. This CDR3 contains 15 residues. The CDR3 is CASSPRLGGTDTQYF. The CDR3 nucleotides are TGTGCCAGCAGCCCTCGGCTGGGGGGCACAGATACGCAGTATTTT.

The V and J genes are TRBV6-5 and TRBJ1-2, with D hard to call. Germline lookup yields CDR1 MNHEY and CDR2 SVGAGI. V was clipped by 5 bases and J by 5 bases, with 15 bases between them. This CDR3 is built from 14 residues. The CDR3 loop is CASSQGSSGYGYTF. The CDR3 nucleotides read TGTGCCAGCAGTCAAGGGTCGTCCGGGTATGGCTACACCTTC.